This T cell receptor (beta chain) was sequenced in a study of regulatory T cells in long-lasting Graves disease. Study details: In persistent Graves' disease, antithyroid drugs had been taken for over 5 years and TSH receptor antibodies stayed positive. Findings and limits, study-wide: Persistent disease showed a preference for TRBV28, TRBJ1-2 and TRBJ2-5. Sampling was limited to peripheral blood rather than thyroid tissue. TCR diversity in persistent Graves' patients was below that of newly diagnosed ones.

Germline V lookup: CDR1 MNHEY, CDR2 SMNVEV (reference sequence). Trimming pared 7 bases from V and 4 bases from J, leaving 14 bases between. The CDR3 contains 13 residues. The TCR beta library used iRepertoire HTBI primers with Arm-PCR amplification of CDR3. Using its own MiXCR run on the multiplex PCR reads, TCRdb lists one record per CDR3 protein. This table holds a few hundred thousand distinct CDR3 sequences, 20% to 30% found once. In its sample, this clonotype was seen a few times. Its antigen is not identified. The time point is: persistent/refractory GD, antithyroid drugs over 5 years with positive TRAb. The TCR library used RNA extracted from PBMCs.

The receptor's source is a female donor with Graves disease. The chain carries TRBV27 and TRBJ2-7, with a weak D call TRBD1 (6 bases). The sample in question was peripheral blood mononuclear cells (PBMCs), obtained when the disease was refractory, from a patient treated with antithyroid drugs. CDR3 residues: CASTKGGRYEQYF. Here the CDR3 DNA reads TGTGCCAGCACCAAAGGGGGTCGGTACGAGCAGTACTTC.